This TCR beta chain was recorded in a study of shared T cell receptors in the human thymus. The CDR3 extends over 19 amino acids. V was clipped by 5 bases and J by 3 bases, with 27 bases between them. The germline V gene encodes CDR1 PRHDT and CDR2 FYEKMQ (reference sequence). Using immunoSEQ multiplex PCR, the repertoire was profiled, and TCRdb retains in-frame clones only, with some absent. The table shows roughly 700,000 clones, with 88% occurring only once. The same data also went into a second study, on human thymus T cells. From that paper: Corrective heart surgery yielded resections, and these provided the thymus tissue. V and J genes seemed to be used with bias in thymic and blood repertoires. Related research found strongly overlapping thymic repertoires in unrelated individuals.

The TCR originated in a boy under two years old with a congenital heart defect. The chain carries TRBV13 and TRBJ2-3, with D maybe TRBD2 (6 bases). Source material: thymocytes. The CDR3 loop is CASSLSGQLASVLTDTQYF. The CDR3 DNA sequence: TGTGCCAGCAGCCTATCCGGCCAGCTAGCGAGCGTGCTTACAGATACGCAGTATTTT.